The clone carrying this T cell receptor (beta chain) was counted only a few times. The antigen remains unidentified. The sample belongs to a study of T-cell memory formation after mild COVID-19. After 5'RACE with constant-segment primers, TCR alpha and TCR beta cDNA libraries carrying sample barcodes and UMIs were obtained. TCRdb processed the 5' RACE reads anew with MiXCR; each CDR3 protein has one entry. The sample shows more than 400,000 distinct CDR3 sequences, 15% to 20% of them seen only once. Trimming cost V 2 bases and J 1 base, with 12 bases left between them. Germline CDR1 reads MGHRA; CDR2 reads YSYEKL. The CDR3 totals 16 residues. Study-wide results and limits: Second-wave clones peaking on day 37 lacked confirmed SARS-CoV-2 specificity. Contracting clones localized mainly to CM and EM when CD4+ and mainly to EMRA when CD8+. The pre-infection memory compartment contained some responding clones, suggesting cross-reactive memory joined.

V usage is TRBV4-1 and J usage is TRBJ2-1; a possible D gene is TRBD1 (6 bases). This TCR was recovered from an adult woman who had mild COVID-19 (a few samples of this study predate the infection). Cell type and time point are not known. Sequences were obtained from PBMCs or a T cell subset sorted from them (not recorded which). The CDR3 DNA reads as TGCGCCAGCAGCCAATTAGTGAGGGGGTCCTACAATGAGCAGTTCTTC. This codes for CASSQLVRGSYNEQFF.